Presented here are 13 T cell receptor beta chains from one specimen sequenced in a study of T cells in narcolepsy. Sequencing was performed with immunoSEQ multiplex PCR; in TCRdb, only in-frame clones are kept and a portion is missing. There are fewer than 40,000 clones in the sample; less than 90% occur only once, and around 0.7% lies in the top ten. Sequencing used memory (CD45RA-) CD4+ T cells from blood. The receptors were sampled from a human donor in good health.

Here the CDR3 reads CASSFGGTGHSPLHF. The CDR3 coding sequence is TGTGCCAGCAGTTTTGGAGGGACAGGGCATTCACCCCTCCACTTT. V and J are TRBV28 and TRBJ1-6; 9 bases line up with TRBD1. In germline, CDR1 is MDHEN, CDR2 SYDVKM. This CDR3 region has 15 residues. V lost 3 bases and J lost 8; bases outside the gene matches: 5.

CDR3 amino acids: CAIGSTSMNTEAFF. In DNA form, the CDR3 reads TGTGCCATCGGGTCAACCAGTATGAACACTGAAGCTTTCTTT. The chain joins TRBV10-3 to TRBJ1-1; D is uncertain. The V end was cut by 8 bases, the J end by 0 bases, with 13 bases between. From germline, CDR1 is ENHRY and CDR2 SYGVKD. The CDR3 has 14 amino acids.

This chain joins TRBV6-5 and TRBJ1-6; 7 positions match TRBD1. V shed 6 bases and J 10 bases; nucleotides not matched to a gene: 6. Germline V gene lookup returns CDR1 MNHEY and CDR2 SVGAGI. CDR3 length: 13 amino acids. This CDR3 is CASSLGGESPLHF. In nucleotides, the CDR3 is TGTGCCAGCAGCCTAGGGGGCGAATCACCCCTCCACTTT.

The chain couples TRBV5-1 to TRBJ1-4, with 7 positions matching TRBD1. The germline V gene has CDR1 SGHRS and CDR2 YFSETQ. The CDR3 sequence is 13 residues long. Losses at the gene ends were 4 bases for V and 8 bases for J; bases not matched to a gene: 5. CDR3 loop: CASSKDRREKLFF. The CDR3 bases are TGCGCCAGCAGCAAGGACAGGCGCGAAAAACTGTTTTTT.

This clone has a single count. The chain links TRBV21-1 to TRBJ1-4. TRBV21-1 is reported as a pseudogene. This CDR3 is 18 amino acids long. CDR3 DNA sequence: TGTGCCAGCAGCAAAGTGGCGGGCTTCGTTGCAACTAATGAAAAACTGTTTTTT. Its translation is CASSKVAGFVATNEKLFF.

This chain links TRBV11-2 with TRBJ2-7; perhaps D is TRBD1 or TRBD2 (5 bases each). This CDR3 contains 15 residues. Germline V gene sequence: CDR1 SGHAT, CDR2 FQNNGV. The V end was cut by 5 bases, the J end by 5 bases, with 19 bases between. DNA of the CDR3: TGTGCCAGCAGCCGAAACACAGGTCGGGGAAACGAGCAGTACTTC. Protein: CASSRNTGRGNEQYF.

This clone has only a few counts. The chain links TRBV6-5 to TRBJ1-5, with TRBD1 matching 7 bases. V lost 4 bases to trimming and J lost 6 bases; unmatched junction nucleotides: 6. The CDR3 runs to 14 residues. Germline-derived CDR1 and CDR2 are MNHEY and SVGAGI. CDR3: CASSLQGIGQPQHF. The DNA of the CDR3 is TGTGCCAGCAGTTTACAGGGGATTGGTCAGCCCCAGCATTTT.

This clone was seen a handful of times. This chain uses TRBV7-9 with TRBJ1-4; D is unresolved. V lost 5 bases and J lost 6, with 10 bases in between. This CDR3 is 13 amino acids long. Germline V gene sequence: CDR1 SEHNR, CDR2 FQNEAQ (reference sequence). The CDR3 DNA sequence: TGTGCCAGCAGCGGAAGGGCTTATGAAAAACTGTTTTTT. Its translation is CASSGRAYEKLFF.

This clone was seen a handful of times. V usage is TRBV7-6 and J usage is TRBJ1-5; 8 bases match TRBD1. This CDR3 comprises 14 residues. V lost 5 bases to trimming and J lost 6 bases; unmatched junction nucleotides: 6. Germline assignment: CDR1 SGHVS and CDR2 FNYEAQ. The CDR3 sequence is CASSPRQGSQPQHF. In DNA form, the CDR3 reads TGTGCCAGCAGCCCCCGACAGGGGAGTCAGCCCCAGCATTTT.

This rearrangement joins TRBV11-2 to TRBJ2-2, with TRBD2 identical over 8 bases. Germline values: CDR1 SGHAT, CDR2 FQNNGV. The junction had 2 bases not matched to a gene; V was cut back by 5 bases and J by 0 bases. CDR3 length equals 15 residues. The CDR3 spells CASSRAGANTGELFF. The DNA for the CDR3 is TGTGCCAGCAGCCGAGCGGGGGCGAACACCGGGGAGCTGTTTTTT.

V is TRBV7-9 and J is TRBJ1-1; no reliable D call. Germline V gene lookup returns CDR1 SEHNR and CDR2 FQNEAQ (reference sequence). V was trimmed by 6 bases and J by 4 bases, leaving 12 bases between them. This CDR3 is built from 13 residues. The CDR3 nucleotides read TGTGCCAGCAGGGCACCTTCGGGCACTGAAGCTTTCTTT. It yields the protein CASRAPSGTEAFF.

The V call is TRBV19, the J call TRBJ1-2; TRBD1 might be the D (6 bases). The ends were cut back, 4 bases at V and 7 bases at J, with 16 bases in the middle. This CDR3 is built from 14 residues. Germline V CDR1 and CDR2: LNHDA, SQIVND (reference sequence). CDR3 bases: TGTGCCAGTAGTAGTCCGGGGGCCCCCGCTGGCTACACCTTC. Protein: CASSSPGAPAGYTF.

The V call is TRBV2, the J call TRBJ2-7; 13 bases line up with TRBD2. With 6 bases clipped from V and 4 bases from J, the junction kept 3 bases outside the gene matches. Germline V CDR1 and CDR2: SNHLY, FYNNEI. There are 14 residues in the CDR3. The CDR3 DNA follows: TGTGCCAGCAGCCTGACTAGCGGGGGGTACGAGCAGTACTTC. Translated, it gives CASSLTSGGYEQYF.